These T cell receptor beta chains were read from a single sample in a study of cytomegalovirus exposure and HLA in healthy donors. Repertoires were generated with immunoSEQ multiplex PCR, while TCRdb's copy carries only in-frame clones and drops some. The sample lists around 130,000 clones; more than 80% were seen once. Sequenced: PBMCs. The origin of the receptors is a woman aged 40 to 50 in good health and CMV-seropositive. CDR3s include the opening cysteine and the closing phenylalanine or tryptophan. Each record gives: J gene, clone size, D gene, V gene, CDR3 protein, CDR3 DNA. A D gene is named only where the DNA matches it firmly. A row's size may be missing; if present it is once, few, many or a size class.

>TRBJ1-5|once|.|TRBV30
CAWSQQVGNQPQHF
TGTGCCTGGAGTCAGCAGGTGGGTAATCAGCCCCAGCATTTT
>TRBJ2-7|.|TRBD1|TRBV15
CATSWDRGSYEQYF
TGTGCCACCAGTTGGGACAGGGGGTCCTACGAGCAGTACTTC
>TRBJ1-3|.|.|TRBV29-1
CSVATTGSGNTIYF
TGCAGCGTTGCGACGACGGGCTCTGGAAACACCATATATTTT
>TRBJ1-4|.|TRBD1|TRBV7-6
CASSLVPTGGGTNEKLFF
TGTGCCAGCAGCTTAGTCCCGACAGGGGGTGGGACTAATGAAAAACTGTTTTTT
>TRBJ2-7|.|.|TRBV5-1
CASSNRTATYEQYF
TGCGCCAGCAGCAATAGGACAGCAACCTACGAGCAGTACTTC
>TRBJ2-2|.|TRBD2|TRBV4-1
CASSHHTGTSRAGELFF
TGCGCCAGCAGCCACCACACCGGGACTAGTAGGGCCGGGGAGCTGTTTTTT
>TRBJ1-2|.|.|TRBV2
CASRRQDFNYGYTF
TGTGCCAGCAGAAGACAGGACTTTAACTATGGCTACACCTTC
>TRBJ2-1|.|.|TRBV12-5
CASGGLERGEQFF
TGTGCTAGTGGTGGTCTAGAACGGGGTGAGCAGTTCTTC
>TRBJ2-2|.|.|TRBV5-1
CASSLGERSTGELFF
TGCGCCAGCAGCTTGGGGGAGCGCAGCACCGGGGAGCTGTTTTTT
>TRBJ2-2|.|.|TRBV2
CASSYTRTANTGELFF
TGTGCCAGCAGTTACACTAGGACAGCGAACACCGGGGAGCTGTTTTTT
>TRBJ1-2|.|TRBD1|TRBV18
CASSPEGQSRGYTF
TGTGCCAGCTCACCAGAGGGACAGTCTCGCGGCTACACCTTC
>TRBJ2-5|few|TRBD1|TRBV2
CASKDRGRETQYF
TGTGCCAGCAAGGACAGGGGGCGGGAGACCCAGTACTTC
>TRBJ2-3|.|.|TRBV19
CASSNRGTDTQYF
TGTGCCAGTAGTAACAGGGGCACAGATACGCAGTATTTT
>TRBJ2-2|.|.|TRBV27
CASRKNSLGDGELFF
TGTGCCAGCAGGAAAAATTCCCTGGGAGACGGGGAGCTGTTTTTT
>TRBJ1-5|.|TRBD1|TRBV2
CASSERQGENQPQHF
TGTGCCAGCAGTGAGAGACAGGGAGAAAATCAGCCCCAGCATTTT
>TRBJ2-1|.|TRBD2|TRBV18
CASSEASGGATEQFF
TGTGCCAGCTCAGAGGCTAGCGGGGGGGCCACTGAGCAGTTCTTC
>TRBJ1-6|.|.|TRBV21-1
CASSKWRRRAPGDNSPLHF
TGTGCCAGCAGCAAATGGCGCCGGCGGGCACCGGGGGATAATTCACCCCTCCACTTT
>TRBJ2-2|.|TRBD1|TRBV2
CASTRQGDTGELFF
TGTGCCAGCACGCGGCAGGGGGACACCGGGGAGCTGTTTTTT
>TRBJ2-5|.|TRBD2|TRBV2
CASSFSGRQTQYF
TGTGCCAGCAGTTTTAGCGGGAGGCAGACCCAGTACTTC
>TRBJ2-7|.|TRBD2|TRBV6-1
CASSERARGDEQYF
TGTGCCAGCAGTGAACGTGCTCGGGGGGACGAGCAGTACTTC
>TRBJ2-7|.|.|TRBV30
CAWSLSYEQYF
TGTGCCTGGAGTTTGAGCTACGAGCAGTACTTC
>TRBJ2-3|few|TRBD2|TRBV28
CASSLLGPSGGGTDTQYF
TGTGCCAGCAGTTTATTGGGTCCTAGCGGGGGGGGCACAGATACGCAGTATTTT
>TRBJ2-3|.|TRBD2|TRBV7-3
CASSSAGVADTQYF
TGTGCCAGCAGCTCTGCGGGGGTCGCAGATACGCAGTATTTT